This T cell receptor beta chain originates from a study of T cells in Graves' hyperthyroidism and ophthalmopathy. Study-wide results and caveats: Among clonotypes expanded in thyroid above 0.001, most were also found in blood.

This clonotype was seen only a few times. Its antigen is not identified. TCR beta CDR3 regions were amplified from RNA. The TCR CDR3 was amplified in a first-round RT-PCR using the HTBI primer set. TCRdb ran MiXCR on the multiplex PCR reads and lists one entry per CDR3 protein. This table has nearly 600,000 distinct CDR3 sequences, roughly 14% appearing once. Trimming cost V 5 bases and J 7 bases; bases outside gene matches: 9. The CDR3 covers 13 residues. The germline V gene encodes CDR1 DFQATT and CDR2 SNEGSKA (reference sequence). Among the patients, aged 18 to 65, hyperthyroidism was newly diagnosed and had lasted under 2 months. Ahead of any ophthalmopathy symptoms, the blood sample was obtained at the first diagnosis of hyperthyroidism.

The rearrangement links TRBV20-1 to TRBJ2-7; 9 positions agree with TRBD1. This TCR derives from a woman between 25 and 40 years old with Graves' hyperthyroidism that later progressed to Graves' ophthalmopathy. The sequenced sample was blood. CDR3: CSAPGQGTWEQYF. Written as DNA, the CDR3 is TGCAGTGCTCCGGGACAGGGTACGTGGGAGCAGTACTTC.